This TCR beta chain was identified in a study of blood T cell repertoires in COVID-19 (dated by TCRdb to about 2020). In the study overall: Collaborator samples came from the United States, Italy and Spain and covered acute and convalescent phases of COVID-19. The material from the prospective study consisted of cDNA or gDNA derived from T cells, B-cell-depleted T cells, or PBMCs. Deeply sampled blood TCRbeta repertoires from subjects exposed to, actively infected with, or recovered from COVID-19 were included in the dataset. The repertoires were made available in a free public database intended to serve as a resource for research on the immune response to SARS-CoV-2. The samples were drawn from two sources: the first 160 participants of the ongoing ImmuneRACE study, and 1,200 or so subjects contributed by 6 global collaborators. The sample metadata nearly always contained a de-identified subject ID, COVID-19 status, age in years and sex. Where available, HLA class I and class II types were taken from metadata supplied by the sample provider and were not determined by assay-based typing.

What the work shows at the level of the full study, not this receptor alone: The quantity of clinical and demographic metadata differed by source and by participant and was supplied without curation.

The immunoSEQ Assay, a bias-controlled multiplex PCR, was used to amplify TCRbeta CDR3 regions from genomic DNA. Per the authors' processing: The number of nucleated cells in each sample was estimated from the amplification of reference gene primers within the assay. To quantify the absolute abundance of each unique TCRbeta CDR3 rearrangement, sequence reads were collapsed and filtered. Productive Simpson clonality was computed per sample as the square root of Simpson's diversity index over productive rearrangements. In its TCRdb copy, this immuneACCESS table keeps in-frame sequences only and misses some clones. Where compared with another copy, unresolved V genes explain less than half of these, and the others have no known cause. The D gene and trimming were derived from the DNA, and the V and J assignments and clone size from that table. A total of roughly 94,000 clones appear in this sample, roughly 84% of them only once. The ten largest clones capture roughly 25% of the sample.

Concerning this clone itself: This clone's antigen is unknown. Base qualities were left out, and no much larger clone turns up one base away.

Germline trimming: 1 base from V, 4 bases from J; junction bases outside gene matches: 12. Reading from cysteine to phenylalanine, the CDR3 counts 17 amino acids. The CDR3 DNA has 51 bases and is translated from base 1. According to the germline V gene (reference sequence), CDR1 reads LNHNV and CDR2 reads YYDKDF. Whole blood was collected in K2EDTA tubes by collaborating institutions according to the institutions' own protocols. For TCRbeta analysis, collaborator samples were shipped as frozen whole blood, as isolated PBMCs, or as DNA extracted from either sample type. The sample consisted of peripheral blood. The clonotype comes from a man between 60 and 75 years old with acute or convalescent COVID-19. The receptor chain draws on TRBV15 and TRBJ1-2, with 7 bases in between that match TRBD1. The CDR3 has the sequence CATSRVRQGVITYGYTF. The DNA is TGTGCCACCAGCAGAGTACGGCAGGGGGTAATAACCTATGGCTACACCTTC.